These 28 T cell receptor beta chains came from one sample sequenced in a study of blood T cell repertoires in COVID-19. Method: immunoSEQ multiplex PCR; TCRdb's copy keeps in-frame clones and lacks some. The sample has 200,000 to 300,000 clones, more than 75% seen once. The sample taken for sequencing was peripheral blood. The source is a woman in her 30s who had recovered from COVID-19.

The chain links TRBV19 to TRBJ2-3, with D unresolved. In germline, CDR1 is LNHDA, CDR2 SQIVND (reference sequence). Trimming removed 2 bases from V and 0 bases from J, with 9 bases in between. The CDR3 is 15 amino acids. CDR3 sequence (DNA): TGTGCCAGTAGTATAAACGGGTTCAGCACAGATACGCAGTATTTT. Protein: CASSINGFSTDTQYF.

J is TRBJ2-6 and V is TRBV19, with a possible D match to TRBD1 (6 bases). Deletions cut 5 bases from V and 3 bases from J, with 11 bases between. This CDR3 region has 15 residues. Germline loops: CDR1 LNHDA, CDR2 SQIVND (reference sequence). Here the CDR3 reads CASSLTGFGANVLTF. The CDR3 region has the DNA TGTGCCAGTAGTCTAACAGGGTTTGGGGCCAACGTCCTGACTTTC.

The chain carries TRBV4-2 and TRBJ1-2, with D hard to call. V was trimmed by 0 bases and J by 7 bases, leaving 12 bases between them. CDR1 LGHNA and CDR2 YNFKEQ come from the germline V gene. The CDR3 loop spans 14 amino acids. The CDR3 loop is CASSQDRGVFGYTF. CDR3 DNA sequence: TGTGCCAGCAGCCAAGATCGGGGAGTTTTTGGCTACACCTTC.

This clone occurred once. The chain recombines TRBV19 with TRBJ2-1, with TRBD2 matching over 7 bases. Germline V gives CDR1 LNHDA, CDR2 SQIVND (reference sequence). V was clipped by 1 base and J by 2 bases; unmatched bases: 8. This CDR3 has 17 amino acids. The CDR3 DNA is TGTGCCAGTAGTATAGCCCACTCCAGCGGGGCCTACAATGAGCAGTTCTTC. Amino acids: CASSIAHSSGAYNEQFF. The full variable domain, rest sourced from reference TRBV19 and TRBJ2-1, is DGGITQSPKYLFRKEGQNVTLSCEQNLNHDAMYWYRQDPGQGLRLIYYSQIVNDFQKGDIAEGYSVSREKKESFPLTVTSAQKNPTAFYLCASSIAHSSGAYNEQFFGPGTRLTVL.

This clone was observed once. The V and J genes are TRBV19 and TRBJ2-1; D gene ambiguous. The CDR3 spans 17 residues. Germline lookup yields CDR1 LNHDA and CDR2 SQIVND (reference sequence). Trimming removed 0 bases from V and 3 bases from J, with 15 bases in between. This CDR3 is CASSIDSVQIHYNEQFF. The CDR3 DNA is TGTGCCAGTAGTATAGATTCTGTCCAGATCCACTACAATGAGCAGTTCTTC. Full variable domain (rest looked up from reference TRBV19 and TRBJ2-1): DGGITQSPKYLFRKEGQNVTLSCEQNLNHDAMYWYRQDPGQGLRLIYYSQIVNDFQKGDIAEGYSVSREKKESFPLTVTSAQKNPTAFYLCASSIDSVQIHYNEQFFGPGTRLTVL.

The CDR3 region is CSASWQGQETQYF. The CDR3 DNA sequence: TGCAGTGCTAGTTGGCAGGGACAAGAGACCCAGTACTTC. The genes are TRBV20-1 and TRBJ2-5, with a weak D call TRBD1 (5 bases). From germline, CDR1 is DFQATT and CDR2 SNEGSKA (reference sequence). V lost 3 bases and J 2 bases, leaving 10 bases between the germline ends. CDR3 length equals 13 residues.

The chain employs TRBV4-1 and TRBJ2-7; 7 bases agree with TRBD1. Germline trimming cut 1 base from V and 9 bases from J; bases unmatched to any gene: 21. This CDR3 is built from 18 residues. The germline gives CDR1 MGHRA, CDR2 YSYEKL. DNA of the CDR3: TGCGCCAGCAGCCAAGTGTCTGATATCGACAGGGAAAGAAACCGGCAGTACTTC. Translated, it gives CASSQVSDIDRERNRQYF.

V is TRBV19 and J is TRBJ1-1, with TRBD1 matching 7 bases. Looked up from germline, CDR1 is LNHDA and CDR2 is SQIVND (reference sequence). The CDR3 is made up of 15 amino acids. V lost 5 bases and J lost 1; bases outside the gene matches: 7. The CDR3 region has the DNA TGTGCCAGTAGTGCGTACAGGGGAACGAACACTGAAGCTTTCTTT. Amino acids: CASSAYRGTNTEAFF. The full variable domain, completed using reference TRBV19 and TRBJ1-1, is DGGITQSPKYLFRKEGQNVTLSCEQNLNHDAMYWYRQDPGQGLRLIYYSQIVNDFQKGDIAEGYSVSREKKESFPLTVTSAQKNPTAFYLCASSAYRGTNTEAFFGQGTRLTVV.

The chain uses TRBV7-9 and TRBJ1-4, with 9 nucleotides matching TRBD1. Trimming took 4 bases from V and 7 from J; bases not matched to a gene: 7. The CDR3 totals 15 residues. Germline values: CDR1 SEHNR, CDR2 FQNEAQ (reference sequence). The CDR3: CASSSGQGWSEKLFF. The CDR3 nucleotides are TGTGCCAGCAGCTCGGGACAGGGTTGGTCTGAAAAACTGTTTTTT.

The chain uses TRBV12-5 and TRBJ2-3, with a possible D match to TRBD2 (6 bases). CDR3 length: 12 amino acids. V was pared by 0 bases and J by 9 bases, with 7 bases between. In germline, CDR1 is LGHNT, CDR2 FRNRAP. The DNA for the CDR3 is TGTGCTAGTGGTTTGGTTGGAGGGACGCAGTATTTT. Residues: CASGLVGGTQYF.

For the CDR3, the DNA is TGTGCCAGCAGCTTACGGACAGGGGGCTTCAACGAGCAGTACTTC. Amino acids: CASSLRTGGFNEQYF. This chain joins TRBV13 and TRBJ2-7; 11 positions agree with TRBD1. The CDR3 has 15 amino acids. The ends lost 2 bases at V and 5 bases at J; junction bases unmatched: 5. Germline CDR1 PRHDT, CDR2 FYEKMQ (reference sequence).

This chain uses TRBV2 with TRBJ1-2; no firm D call. V dropped 0 bases and J dropped 8 bases, with 10 bases sitting between them. Germline V gene data show CDR1 as SNHLY and CDR2 as FYNNEI. This CDR3 is built from 13 residues. For the CDR3, the DNA is TGTGCCAGCAGTGAAGCGCGGATCTCCGGCTACACCTTC. Its protein is CASSEARISGYTF.

V gene TRBV6-5 combines with J gene TRBJ2-1, with 9 bases identical to TRBD2. There are 14 residues in the CDR3. V was clipped by 8 bases and J by 7 bases; unmatched bases: 9. CDR1 MNHEY and CDR2 SVGAGI come from the germline V gene. CDR3 in amino acids: CASWRGGGGNEQFF. The CDR3, as DNA: TGTGCCAGCTGGAGAGGCGGGGGGGGAAATGAGCAGTTCTTC.

The CDR3 bases are TGCGCCAGCAGCCGCAAGATAGAGGCAGTGAACACTGAAGCTTTCTTT. It codes for CASSRKIEAVNTEAFF. The J gene is TRBJ1-1, the V gene TRBV4-3, with no clear D. V was clipped by 4 bases and J by 0 bases, with 15 bases between them. Germline CDR1 is LGHNA and CDR2 is YSLEER. The CDR3 length is 16 residues.

The chain combines TRBV7-7 with TRBJ2-5, with 7 bases fitting TRBD2. CDR3 length: 15 residues. Germline assignment: CDR1 SSHAT and CDR2 FNYEAQ (reference sequence). V lost 4 bases, J lost 3 bases, and 8 bases stayed unmatched. CDR3 sequence reads: CASSSTLGTKETQYF. CDR3 nucleotides: TGTGCCAGCAGCTCAACCTTAGGGACTAAAGAGACCCAGTACTTC.

This clone was detected once. The chain couples TRBV7-2 to TRBJ1-2, with TRBD1 matching 7 bases. Germline V gene sequence: CDR1 SGHTA, CDR2 FQGNSA. The trim removed 5 bases at V and 7 bases at J, leaving 10 bases unmatched. The CDR3 has 14 residues. This CDR3 reads CASSKDRDRGGYTF. The DNA of the CDR3 is TGTGCCAGCAGCAAAGACAGGGACAGAGGTGGCTACACCTTC.

This sequence joins TRBV7-7 and TRBJ2-5; TRBD2 aligns across 9 bases. Germline CDR1 reads SSHAT; CDR2 reads FNYEAQ (reference sequence). The CDR3 loop spans 14 amino acids. V lost 5 bases, J lost 2 bases, and 3 bases stayed unmatched. The CDR3 spells CASSPSGGQETQYF. CDR3 nucleotide sequence: TGTGCCAGCAGCCCGAGCGGGGGGCAAGAGACCCAGTACTTC. Filled out from reference TRBV7-7 and TRBJ2-5, the complete variable domain reads GAGVSQSPRYKVTKRGQDVTLRCDPISSHATLYWYQQALGQGPEFLTYFNYEAQPDKSGLPSDRFSAERPEGSISTLTIQRTEQRDSAMYRCASSPSGGQETQYFGPGTRLLVL.

This clone appeared once. The chain joins TRBV9 to TRBJ1-4; D is unclear. In germline, CDR1 is SGDLS, CDR2 YYNGEE. V lost 0 bases to trimming and J lost 4 bases, with 10 bases between them. The CDR3 extends over 15 amino acids. The CDR3 DNA reads TGTGCCAGCAGCGTAGGGAGCAGTTATAATGAAAAACTGTTTTTT. This gives the protein CASSVGSSYNEKLFF.

V is TRBV7-2 and J is TRBJ2-5, with TRBD2 matching 8 bases. The CDR3 totals 14 residues. V was pared by 5 bases and J by 1 base, with 3 bases of the junction left unmatched. CDR1 is SGHTA and CDR2 is FQGNSA in the germline V gene. The CDR3 is CASSREGIQETQYF. In DNA, the CDR3 is TGTGCCAGCAGCCGGGAGGGCATCCAAGAGACCCAGTACTTC.

This rearrangement joins TRBV4-1 to TRBJ2-7; 8 bases fit TRBD1. Trimming removed 3 bases from V and 13 bases from J; junction bases left unmatched: 5. Germline CDR1 and CDR2: MGHRA and YSYEKL. The CDR3 length is 11 residues. For the CDR3, the DNA is TGCGCCAGCAGCCAGGGACAGGCTTACTACTTC. Its translation is CASSQGQAYYF.

This chain connects TRBV5-1 to TRBJ2-1; 10 positions agree with TRBD1. Germline V lookup: CDR1 SGHRS, CDR2 YFSETQ. Germline trimming cut 4 bases from V and 5 bases from J; bases unmatched to any gene: 3. The CDR3 sequence is 14 residues long. CDR3 region: CASSAGQGNNEQFF. CDR3 sequence (DNA): TGCGCCAGCAGCGCGGGACAGGGGAACAATGAGCAGTTCTTC.

The chain recombines TRBV20-1 with TRBJ1-1; no clear D. The germline CDR1 and CDR2 sequences are DFQATT and SNEGSKA (reference sequence). The CDR3 is 11 amino acids. The V and J ends lost 3 bases and 5 bases respectively, with 7 bases between them. The CDR3, as DNA: TGCAGTGCTAGTGCCCTAACTGAAGCTTTCTTT. Translating gives CSASALTEAFF.

The chain employs TRBV7-9 and TRBJ2-3; 10 bases align to TRBD2. Trimming at V came to 10 bases and at J to 2 bases, leaving 6 bases not matched to a gene. This CDR3 spans 14 amino acids. Germline CDR1 is SEHNR and CDR2 is FQNEAQ (reference sequence). CDR3 loop: CATISGGNTDTQYF. In nucleotides, the CDR3 is TGTGCCACCATTAGCGGGGGGAACACAGATACGCAGTATTTT. Full variable domain (remainder filled in from reference TRBV7-9 and TRBJ2-3): DTGVSQNPRHKITKRGQNVTFRCDPISEHNRLYWYRQTLGQGPEFLTYFQNEAQLEKSRLLSDRFSAERPKGSFSTLEIQRTEQGDSAMYLCATISGGNTDTQYFGPGTRLTVL.

The CDR3 region is CASSIAGTGGYEQYF. The CDR3 DNA reads as TGTGCCAGCAGCATCGCCGGGACAGGGGGTTACGAGCAGTACTTC. This chain links TRBV7-6 with TRBJ2-7; 11 bases match TRBD1. Per germline, CDR1 SGHVS and CDR2 FNYEAQ. The CDR3 sequence is 15 residues long. V lost 5 bases to trimming and J lost 4 bases; unmatched junction nucleotides: 7. The whole variable domain, filled in from reference TRBV7-6 and TRBJ2-7, reads GAGVSQSPRYKVTKRGQDVALRCDPISGHVSLYWYRQALGQGPEFLTYFNYEAQQDKSGLPNDRFSAERPEGSISTLTIQRTEQRDSAMYRCASSIAGTGGYEQYFGPGTRLTVT.

The chain uses TRBV5-1 and TRBJ2-7; maybe TRBD1 (6 bases). CDR1 is SGHRS and CDR2 is YFSETQ in the germline V gene. The V end lost 0 bases, the J end lost 7 bases, and 14 bases lay between the germline ends. The CDR3 contains 14 residues. CDR3 DNA sequence: TGCGCCAGCAGCTTGGATGTGACAGGTGGGGAGCAGTACTTC. Translated: CASSLDVTGGEQYF.

The chain joins TRBV20-1 to TRBJ1-6, with 11 positions matching TRBD1. Germline CDR1 and CDR2: DFQATT and SNEGSKA (reference sequence). The CDR3 is made up of 15 amino acids. Germline trimming cut 3 bases from V and 13 bases from J; bases unmatched to any gene: 11. The DNA for the CDR3 is TGCAGTGCTAGTTGGACAGGGGGCCATCATACGCCCCTCCACTTT. This translates into CSASWTGGHHTPLHF.

The chain employs TRBV7-2 and TRBJ2-3, with TRBD2 matching 8 bases. The J segment lost 0 bases and the V segment lost 3 bases, leaving 8 bases of the junction unmatched. The CDR3 has 17 residues. The germline gives CDR1 SGHTA, CDR2 FQGNSA. CDR3 DNA: TGTGCCAGCAGCTTTAGAGTAGCGGGACCCAGCACAGATACGCAGTATTTT. Protein: CASSFRVAGPSTDTQYF.

The V and J genes are TRBV7-2 and TRBJ2-1; TRBD2 agrees at 11 bases. The germline gives CDR1 SGHTA, CDR2 FQGNSA. The CDR3 totals 16 residues. V shed 4 bases, J shed 4 bases, and the junction held 6 bases outside the gene matches. The CDR3 here is CASSWASGGLYNEQFF. DNA of the CDR3: TGTGCCAGCAGCTGGGCTAGCGGGGGGCTTTACAATGAGCAGTTCTTC.